The clone carrying this T cell receptor (beta chain) has at least ten counts. The sample originates from a study of T cells of healthy individuals. MiXCR was run by TCRdb on the 5' RACE reads, yielding one entry per CDR3 protein. The sample yields roughly 87,000 distinct CDR3 sequences, 17% seen once. With V trimmed by 5 bases and J by 6 bases, 6 bases remained unmatched. This CDR3 comprises 14 residues. Germline CDR1 is MDHEN and CDR2 is SYDVKM. The V gene is TRBV28, the J gene TRBJ2-1, with 8 nucleotides matching TRBD1. This receptor was identified in a human donor in good health. This CDR3 reads CASSLRTGPNEQFF. The CDR3 DNA reads as TGTGCCAGCAGTCTCCGGACAGGGCCCAATGAGCAGTTCTTC.